Below are 26 T cell receptor beta chains sequenced from a single sample in a study of molecular identifiers for immune sequencing clone quantification. TCRdb recomputed calls from the PCR reads with MiXCR, one row per CDR3 protein. The sample shows about 65,000 distinct CDR3 sequences, roughly 20% of them seen only once. The sample taken for sequencing was naive CD8+ T cells from blood, with Jurkat cell RNA spiked in. Subset in this sample: FACS-sorted CD8+CD4-CCR7+CD45RA+ naive T cells. Receptors were obtained from a human donor in good health. Some libraries in this study had Jurkat cell RNA spiked in.

The V call is TRBV20-1, the J call TRBJ2-7; possible D gene TRBD2, 6 bases. Germline lookup yields CDR1 DFQATT and CDR2 SNEGSKA (reference sequence). This CDR3 comprises 13 residues. The ends were cut back, 8 bases at V and 3 bases at J, with 17 bases in the middle. In DNA form, the CDR3 reads TGCAGTCCTGGGGGGTCCTATATCTACGAGCAGTACTTC. It translates to CSPGGSYIYEQYF.

Ten or more counts support this clonotype. This rearrangement joins TRBV29-1 to TRBJ1-1; no clear D gene. The germline V gene encodes CDR1 SQVTM and CDR2 ANQGSEA. V gave up 7 bases and J gave up 0 bases, with 12 bases separating them. CDR3 length: 13 residues. The CDR3 sequence: CSADPGMNTEAFF. CDR3 bases: TGCAGCGCCGACCCGGGGATGAACACTGAAGCTTTCTTT.

This clonotype appeared a few times. The V call is TRBV7-6, the J call TRBJ2-7; 11 bases align to TRBD2. The ends lost 2 bases at V and 2 bases at J; junction bases unmatched: 5. The CDR3 has 16 residues. From germline, CDR1 is SGHVS and CDR2 FNYEAQ. The CDR3 DNA is TGTGCCAGCAGCTTATCGACTAGCGGGACAACCTACGAGCAGTACTTC. Protein sequence: CASSLSTSGTTYEQYF.

A word on this clonotype: This may be a read error, as it is one base from a much larger clone. The rearrangement links TRBV24-1 to TRBJ2-2; maybe TRBD1 (6 bases). Germline-derived CDR1 and CDR2 are KGHDR and SFDVKD. The V and J ends lost 4 bases and 3 bases respectively, with 11 bases between them. This CDR3 comprises 15 residues. The DNA for the CDR3 is TGTGCCACCAGTGACGCGGACAGACACACCGGGGAGCTGTTTTTT. Its protein is CATSDADRHTGELFF.

The sample holds a few counts of this clonotype. The genes are TRBV27 and TRBJ2-2; 9 bases fit TRBD2. Germline V gene data show CDR1 as MNHEY and CDR2 as SMNVEV (reference sequence). This CDR3 spans 16 amino acids. The V gene end was trimmed by 5 bases and the J gene end by 6 bases; junction bases not matched to a gene: 10. The CDR3 bases are TGTGCCAGCAGTCCCGTTGGGGCTAGCGGGGCCGGGGAGCTGTTTTTT. Protein: CASSPVGASGAGELFF.

Many counts were recorded for this clonotype. For the CDR3, the DNA is TGTGCCAGCAGTTACTCTTCAGGGGACGAGCAGTACTTC. It codes for CASSYSSGDEQYF. The V call is TRBV6-5, the J call TRBJ2-7; D possibly corresponds to TRBD1 (6 bases). V lost 0 bases, J lost 5 bases, and 8 bases lay in between. The length of the CDR3 is 13 residues. Germline V lookup: CDR1 MNHEY, CDR2 SVGAGI.

This clonotype was seen at least ten times. In DNA, the CDR3 is TGCAGTGCTAGCGTAGTAGTAGGCGGGGAGCTGTTTTTT. This sequence encodes CSASVVVGGELFF. The rearrangement uses TRBV20-1 and TRBJ2-2; D remains unclear. Trimming cost V 3 bases and J 7 bases, with 12 bases left between them. The CDR3 is made up of 13 amino acids. Germline CDR1 is DFQATT and CDR2 is SNEGSKA (reference sequence).

This clonotype was counted ten times or more. This sequence joins TRBV18 and TRBJ1-5; a possible D gene is TRBD1 (6 bases). Deletions cut 5 bases from V and 4 bases from J, with 15 bases between. There are 15 residues in the CDR3. From germline, CDR1 is KGHSH and CDR2 LQKENI. The CDR3 region is CASSSREGGNQPQHF. CDR3 DNA: TGTGCCAGCTCATCCAGGGAGGGGGGAAATCAGCCCCAGCATTTT.

Ten or more counts support this clonotype. The chain employs TRBV13 and TRBJ2-7; 7 nucleotides line up with TRBD2. After removal of 3 bases from V and 3 bases from J, the junction contained 5 bases not matched to a gene. From germline, CDR1 is PRHDT and CDR2 FYEKMQ (reference sequence). This CDR3 comprises 14 residues. The CDR3 nucleotides read TGTGCCAGCAGCTTGCAGACGGGGGGCTACGAGCAGTACTTC. The encoded protein is CASSLQTGGYEQYF. Using reference TRBV13 and TRBJ2-7 for the parts outside the CDR3, the full variable domain is AAGVIQSPRHLIKEKRETATLKCYPIPRHDTVYWYQQGPGQDPQFLISFYEKMQSDKGSIPDRFSAQQFSDYHSELNMSSLELGDSALYFCASSLQTGGYEQYFGPGTRLTVT.

The V and J genes are TRBV27 and TRBJ1-1, with TRBD1 as a possible D gene (6 bases). V was clipped by 0 bases and J by 5 bases, with 19 bases between them. The CDR3 spans 17 residues. The germline V gene has CDR1 MNHEY and CDR2 SMNVEV (reference sequence). CDR3 in amino acids: CASSLSCAGEGCTEAFF. CDR3 sequence (DNA): TGTGCCAGCAGTTTATCATGCGCAGGGGAGGGTTGTACTGAAGCTTTCTTT.

On this clonotype: It may be a read error: a sequence one base away is much more abundant. This chain links TRBV28 with TRBJ2-7; 9 nucleotides match TRBD2. The germline CDR1 and CDR2 sequences are MDHEN and SYDVKM. This CDR3 comprises 14 residues. CDR3 DNA sequence: TGTACCAGCAGTCTAGCGGGGAACTCCTACGAGCAGTACTTC. The encoded protein is CTSSLAGNSYEQYF.

Comments on this clonotype: This may be a read error, as it is one base from a much larger clone. The chain uses TRBV25-1 and TRBJ2-5; D may be TRBD1 (5 bases). The CDR3 has 14 amino acids. Germline assignment: CDR1 MGHDK and CDR2 SYGVNS. The CDR3 loop is CASSGALGQESQYF. CDR3 bases: TGTGCCAGCAGTGGGGCCCTGGGGCAAGAGTCCCAGTACTTC.

Ten or more counts support this clonotype. The J gene is TRBJ2-2, the V gene TRBV18, with D perhaps TRBD1 (6 bases). CDR1 is KGHSH, CDR2 LQKENI, per germline. This CDR3 has 16 residues. The V gene lost 0 bases and the J gene lost 2 bases, with 10 bases spanning the gap. The CDR3 protein is CASSPPDSPNTGELFF. CDR3 bases: TGTGCCAGCTCACCACCGGACAGTCCAAACACCGGGGAGCTGTTTTTT.

V is TRBV11-2 and J is TRBJ2-5, with unresolved D. Per germline, CDR1 SGHAT and CDR2 FQNNGV. CDR3 length: 13 residues. Trimming shortened V by 3 bases and J by 5 bases, and 10 bases separated the two germline ends. The CDR3 loop reads CASSFFNKETQYF. CDR3 bases: TGTGCCAGCAGCTTCTTCAACAAGGAGACCCAGTACTTC.

This clonotype was counted many times. The rearrangement joins TRBV15 to TRBJ2-1, with 15 bases fitting TRBD2. V shed 0 bases, J shed 8 bases, and the junction held 14 bases outside the gene matches. CDR3 length: 20 residues. The germline V gene has CDR1 LNHNV and CDR2 YYDKDF (reference sequence). The CDR3 nucleotides are TGTGCCACCAGCAGAGATCTCTTGGCCGGGACTAGCGGGAGGCCGGATGAGCAGTTCTTC. It is translated as CATSRDLLAGTSGRPDEQFF.

The chain links TRBV12-5 to TRBJ2-5, with 8 positions matching TRBD1. The V and J ends lost 7 bases and 3 bases, in that order; junction bases with no gene match: 13. Looked up from germline, CDR1 is LGHNT and CDR2 is FRNRAP. The CDR3 extends over 16 amino acids. The CDR3 nucleotides are TGTGCTAGTGTCATCTCCCGACAGGGGATAAAAGAGACCCAGTACTTC. It codes for CASVISRQGIKETQYF.

This clonotype was observed a handful of times. This rearrangement joins TRBV19 to TRBJ2-1; perhaps D is TRBD1 or TRBD2 (6 bases each). This CDR3 is built from 14 residues. Germline assignment: CDR1 LNHDA and CDR2 SQIVND (reference sequence). Trimming removed 5 bases from V and 2 bases from J, with 10 bases in between. CDR3 sequence: CASSGGGTYNEQFF. For the CDR3, the DNA is TGTGCCAGTAGTGGAGGGGGAACCTACAATGAGCAGTTCTTC.

This clonotype was counted many times. This chain connects TRBV30 to TRBJ2-1, with D tentatively TRBD2 (6 bases). Germline V gene data show CDR1 as GTSNPN and CDR2 as SVGIG (reference sequence). The CDR3 has 13 amino acids. The CDR3 is CASPGLGYNEQFF. In DNA form, the CDR3 reads TGTGCTTCACCGGGACTGGGATACAATGAGCAGTTCTTC.

This clonotype was seen ten or more times. This chain uses TRBV27 with TRBJ1-4, with unresolved D. Germline CDR1 is MNHEY and CDR2 is SMNVEV (reference sequence). CDR3 size: 14 residues. V was clipped by 2 bases and J by 10 bases, with 14 bases between them. The CDR3 nucleotides read TGTGCCAGCAGTTTAGGAGGGAAGGGCGCAAAACTGTTTTTT. Protein sequence: CASSLGGKGAKLFF.

This clonotype occurred a few times. This sequence joins TRBV9 and TRBJ2-1; TRBD1 aligns across 8 bases. There are 15 residues in the CDR3. CDR1 is SGDLS, CDR2 YYNGEE, per germline. J gave up 1 base and V 4 bases, and 4 bases lay outside the gene matches. For the CDR3, the DNA is TGTGCCAGCAGCATACAGGGGGTGTCCTACAATGAGCAGTTCTTC. Translation: CASSIQGVSYNEQFF.

This clonotype has a count of ten or more. The chain recombines TRBV10-1 with TRBJ2-3; either TRBD1 or TRBD2 may supply D (5 bases each). CDR1 is WNHNN, CDR2 SYGVQD, per germline (reference sequence). Deletions cut 2 bases from V and 3 bases from J, with 18 bases between. This CDR3 is built from 17 residues. The CDR3 loop is CASSEVEAGPLTDTQYF. Written as DNA, the CDR3 is TGCGCCAGCAGTGAGGTGGAGGCAGGGCCGTTGACAGATACGCAGTATTTT.

Comments on this clonotype: A clone one base away is much larger, so this may be a read error. The chain is built from TRBV7-6 and TRBJ1-5, with D tentatively TRBD1 (5 bases). The CDR3 covers 17 residues. The V end was cut by 5 bases, the J end by 0 bases, with 17 bases between. CDR1 is SGHVS, CDR2 FNYEAQ, per germline. The chain's CDR3 is CASSGGRNRYSNQPQHF. In DNA form, the CDR3 reads TGTGCCAGCAGCGGAGGCCGCAACAGGTATAGCAATCAGCCCCAGCATTTT.

The rearrangement links TRBV12-3 or TRBV12-4 to TRBJ2-2; the match to TRBD2 covers 14 bases. Trimming removed 5 bases from V and 5 bases from J; junction bases left unmatched: 7. CDR3 length: 17 amino acids. This CDR3 is CASSIGLAGGRTGELFF. The CDR3 DNA sequence: TGTGCCAGCAGTATAGGACTAGCGGGAGGAAGGACCGGGGAGCTGTTTTTT.

With regard to this clonotype: A read error may be the cause here, since a much bigger clone is one base away. The chain combines TRBV12-3 or TRBV12-4 with TRBJ2-3, with 7 bases fitting TRBD1. V was clipped by 8 bases and J by 3 bases; unmatched bases: 8. The CDR3 is made up of 14 amino acids. DNA of the CDR3: TGTGCCAGCTTACCGGGACAGCCAACAGATACGCAGTATTTT. Translating gives CASLPGQPTDTQYF.

The table lists this clonotype with many counts. This chain joins TRBV27 and TRBJ2-7; perhaps D is TRBD1 or TRBD2 (6 bases each). The CDR3 is 15 residues long. V was clipped by 6 bases and J by 11 bases, with 26 bases between them. CDR1 and CDR2 (germline): MNHEY, SMNVEV (reference sequence). The CDR3 DNA is TGTGCCAGCAGCCCTTGGGGGGCTGACTTGCCTACGAAGTACTTC. It translates to CASSPWGADLPTKYF.

This clonotype has just a few counts. This chain uses TRBV7-8 with TRBJ2-7, with a tentative D call TRBD2 (6 bases). CDR1 and CDR2 (germline): SGHVS, FQNEAQ. Between the trimmed V and J ends, which lost 5 bases and 1 base, there was a span of 15 bases. This CDR3 is 15 amino acids long. CDR3 coding DNA: TGTGCCAGCAGCCGAAGACTAGAAACGTCCTACGAGCAGTACTTC. Translated: CASSRRLETSYEQYF.